These 2 T cell receptor beta chains were all obtained from the same sample, sequenced in a study of blood T cells in healthy people across ages. Using a J-beta primer mix together with a sample-barcoded 5' primer, a second PCR was run for roughly 7 to 11 cycles. TCRdb passed the 5' RACE reads through MiXCR, listing each CDR3 protein once. In the table there are 2 million or so distinct CDR3 sequences, roughly 52% of which are singletons. The sample taken for sequencing was blood. These receptors all stem from a woman in her thirties or forties in good health.

The rearrangement uses TRBV29-1 and TRBJ2-7; 7 bases fit TRBD2. V lost 4 bases to trimming and J lost 2 bases; unmatched junction nucleotides: 5. Germline loops: CDR1 SQVTM, CDR2 ANQGSEA. The length of the CDR3 is 13 residues. CDR3 nucleotide sequence: TGCAGCGTTGCGGGGGGACCGCCCTACGAGCAGTACTTC. Amino acid sequence: CSVAGGPPYEQYF.

Many counts were recorded for this clonotype. This chain connects TRBV25-1 to TRBJ1-2; D is unclear. Germline CDR1 MGHDK, CDR2 SYGVNS. The CDR3 is 11 residues long. V lost 4 bases, J lost 4 bases, and 4 bases lay in between. CDR3 coding DNA: TGTGCCAGCAGTGCCTCCTATGGCTACACCTTC. This translates into CASSASYGYTF.